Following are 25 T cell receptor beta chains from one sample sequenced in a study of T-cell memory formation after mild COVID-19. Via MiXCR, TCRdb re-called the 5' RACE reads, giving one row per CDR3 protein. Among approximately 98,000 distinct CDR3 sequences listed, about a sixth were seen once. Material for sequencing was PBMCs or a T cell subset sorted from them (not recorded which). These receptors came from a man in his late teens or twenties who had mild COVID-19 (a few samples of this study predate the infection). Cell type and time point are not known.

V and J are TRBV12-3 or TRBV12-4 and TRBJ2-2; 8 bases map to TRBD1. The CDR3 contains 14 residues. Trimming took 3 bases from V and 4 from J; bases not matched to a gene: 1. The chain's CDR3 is CASSFQGATGELFF. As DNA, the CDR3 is TGTGCCAGCAGTTTTCAGGGGGCCACCGGGGAGCTGTTTTTT.

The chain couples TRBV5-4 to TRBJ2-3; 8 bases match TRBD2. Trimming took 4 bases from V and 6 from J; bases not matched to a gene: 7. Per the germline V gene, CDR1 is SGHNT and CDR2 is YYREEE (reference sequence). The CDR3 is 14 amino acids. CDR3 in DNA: TGTGCCAGCAGCCCGGGGGGGTTAGAGGATACGCAGTATTTT. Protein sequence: CASSPGGLEDTQYF.

The CDR3 DNA follows: TGTGCCAGCAGTGAAACAGGGGGCTACAATGAGCAGTTCTTC. Translated: CASSETGGYNEQFF. The rearrangement uses TRBV2 and TRBJ2-1, with 8 bases lining up with TRBD1. In germline, CDR1 is SNHLY, CDR2 FYNNEI. The CDR3 totals 14 residues. J was trimmed by 3 bases and V by 2 bases; bases with no gene match: 0.

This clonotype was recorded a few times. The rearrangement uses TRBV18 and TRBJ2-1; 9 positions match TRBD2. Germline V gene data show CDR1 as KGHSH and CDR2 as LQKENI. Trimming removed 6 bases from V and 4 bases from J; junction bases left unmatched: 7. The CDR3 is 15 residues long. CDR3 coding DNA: TGTGCCAGCTCGCGTGCGGGGGGGTCATACAATGAGCAGTTCTTC. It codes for CASSRAGGSYNEQFF.

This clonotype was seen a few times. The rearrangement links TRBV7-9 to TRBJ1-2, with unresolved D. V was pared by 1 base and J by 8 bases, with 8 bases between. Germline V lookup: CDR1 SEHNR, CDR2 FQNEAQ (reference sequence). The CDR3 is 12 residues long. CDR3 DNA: TGTGCCAGCAGCTTAGAAGTAAGAGGCTACACCTTC. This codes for CASSLEVRGYTF.

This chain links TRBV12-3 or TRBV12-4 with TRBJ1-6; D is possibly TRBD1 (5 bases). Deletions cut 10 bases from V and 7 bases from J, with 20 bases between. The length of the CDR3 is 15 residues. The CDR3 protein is CATTLGGSMNSPLHF. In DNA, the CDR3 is TGTGCCACCACCTTGGGGGGTAGTATGAATTCACCCCTCCACTTT.

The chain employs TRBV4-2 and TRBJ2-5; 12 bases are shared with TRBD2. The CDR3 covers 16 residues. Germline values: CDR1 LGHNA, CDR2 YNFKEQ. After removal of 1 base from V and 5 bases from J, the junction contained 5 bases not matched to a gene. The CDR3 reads CASSQVTSGGTETQYF. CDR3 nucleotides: TGTGCCAGCAGCCAAGTCACTAGCGGGGGGACGGAGACCCAGTACTTC.

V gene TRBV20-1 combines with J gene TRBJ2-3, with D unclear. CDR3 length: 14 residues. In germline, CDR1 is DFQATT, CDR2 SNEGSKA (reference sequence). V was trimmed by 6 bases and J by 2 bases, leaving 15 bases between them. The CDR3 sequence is CSARTGYYTDTQYF. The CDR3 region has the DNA TGCAGTGCCCGAACGGGTTACTACACAGATACGCAGTATTTT.

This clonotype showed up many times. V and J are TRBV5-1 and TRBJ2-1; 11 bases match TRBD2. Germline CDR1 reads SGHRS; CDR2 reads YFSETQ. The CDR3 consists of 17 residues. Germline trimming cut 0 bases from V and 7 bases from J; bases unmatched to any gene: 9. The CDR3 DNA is TGCGCCAGCAGCTTGGCCATAGCGGGGGGGAGAAGTAATGAGCAGTTCTTC. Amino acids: CASSLAIAGGRSNEQFF.

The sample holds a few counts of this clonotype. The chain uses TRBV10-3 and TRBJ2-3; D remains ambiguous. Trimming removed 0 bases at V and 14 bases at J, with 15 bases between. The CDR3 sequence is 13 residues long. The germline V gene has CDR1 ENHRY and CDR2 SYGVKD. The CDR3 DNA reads TGTGCCATCAGTGAGTCGATTCTGGACCCCAGGTATTTT. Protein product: CAISESILDPRYF.

The CDR3 region is CASRGTGGAGYTF. The CDR3 DNA reads as TGTGCCAGCAGAGGGACAGGGGGCGCTGGCTACACCTTC. The chain recombines TRBV12-3 or TRBV12-4 with TRBJ1-2, with 12 bases matching TRBD1. The ends lost 6 bases at V and 7 bases at J; junction bases unmatched: 3. The CDR3 extends over 13 amino acids.

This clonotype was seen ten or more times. DNA of the CDR3: TGTGCCAGCAGTGGAACAGGGGGTCAGCCCCAGCATTTT. Residues: CASSGTGGQPQHF. V gene TRBV27 combines with J gene TRBJ1-5, with 8 bases aligning to TRBD1. Germline V gene lookup returns CDR1 MNHEY and CDR2 SMNVEV (reference sequence). Unmatched junction bases numbered 3, after V lost 5 bases and J lost 6 bases. The CDR3 extends over 13 amino acids.

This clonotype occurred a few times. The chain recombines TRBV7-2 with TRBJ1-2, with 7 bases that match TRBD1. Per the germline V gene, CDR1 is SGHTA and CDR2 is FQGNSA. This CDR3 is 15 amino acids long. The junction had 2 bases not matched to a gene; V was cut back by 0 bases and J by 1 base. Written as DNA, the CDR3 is TGTGCCAGCAGCTTAGCGACAGGGTTTAACTATGGCTACACCTTC. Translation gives CASSLATGFNYGYTF.

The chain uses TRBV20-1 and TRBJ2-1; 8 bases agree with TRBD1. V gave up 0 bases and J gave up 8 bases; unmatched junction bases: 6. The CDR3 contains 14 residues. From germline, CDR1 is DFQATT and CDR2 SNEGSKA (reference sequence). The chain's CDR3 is CSARDPQGGDEQFF. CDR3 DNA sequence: TGCAGTGCTAGAGATCCACAGGGGGGCGATGAGCAGTTCTTC.

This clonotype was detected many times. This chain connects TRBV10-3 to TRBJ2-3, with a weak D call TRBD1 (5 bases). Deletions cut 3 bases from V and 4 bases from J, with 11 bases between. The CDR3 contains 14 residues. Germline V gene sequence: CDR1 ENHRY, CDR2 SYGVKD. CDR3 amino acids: CAISDSTVSDTQYF. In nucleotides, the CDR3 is TGTGCCATCAGTGATTCGACAGTTTCAGATACGCAGTATTTT.

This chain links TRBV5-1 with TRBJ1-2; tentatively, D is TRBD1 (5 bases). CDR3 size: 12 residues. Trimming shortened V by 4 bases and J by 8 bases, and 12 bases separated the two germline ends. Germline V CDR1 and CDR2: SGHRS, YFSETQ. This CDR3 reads CASSMGVGGYTF. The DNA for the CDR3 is TGCGCCAGCAGCATGGGGGTTGGCGGCTACACCTTC.

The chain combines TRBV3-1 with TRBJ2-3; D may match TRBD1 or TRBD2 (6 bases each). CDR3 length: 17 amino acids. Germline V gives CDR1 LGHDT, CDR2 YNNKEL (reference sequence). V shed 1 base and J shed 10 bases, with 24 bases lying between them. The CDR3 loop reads CASSQVKAGALSGAQYF. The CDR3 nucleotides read TGTGCCAGCAGCCAAGTTAAGGCAGGGGCTTTGTCGGGGGCGCAGTATTTT.

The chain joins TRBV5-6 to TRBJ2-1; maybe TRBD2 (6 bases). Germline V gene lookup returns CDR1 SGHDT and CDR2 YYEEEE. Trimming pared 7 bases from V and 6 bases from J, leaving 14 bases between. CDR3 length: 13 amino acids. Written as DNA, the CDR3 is TGTGCCAGCTCTCTCGGGGGTATCAATGAGCAGTTCTTC. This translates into CASSLGGINEQFF.

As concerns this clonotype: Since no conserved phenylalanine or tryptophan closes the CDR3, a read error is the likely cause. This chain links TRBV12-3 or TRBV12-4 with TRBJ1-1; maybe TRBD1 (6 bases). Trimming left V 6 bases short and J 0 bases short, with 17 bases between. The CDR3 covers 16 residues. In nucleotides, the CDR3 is TGTGCCAGCAGCCCACCCGCAGGGGACATGAACACTGAAGCTTTCTCT. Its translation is CASSPPAGDMNTEAFS.

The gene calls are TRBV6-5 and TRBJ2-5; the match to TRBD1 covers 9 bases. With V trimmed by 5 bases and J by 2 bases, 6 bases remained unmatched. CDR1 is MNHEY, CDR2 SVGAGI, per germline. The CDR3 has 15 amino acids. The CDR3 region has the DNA TGTGCCAGCAGTAATTACGGGACAGGGCAAGAGACCCAGTACTTC. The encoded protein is CASSNYGTGQETQYF.

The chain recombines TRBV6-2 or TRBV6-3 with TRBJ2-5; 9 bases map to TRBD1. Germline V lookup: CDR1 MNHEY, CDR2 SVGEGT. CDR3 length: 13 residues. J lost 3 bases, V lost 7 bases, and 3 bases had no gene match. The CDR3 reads CASTRTGEETQYF. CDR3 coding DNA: TGTGCCAGCACCCGGACAGGGGAAGAGACCCAGTACTTC.

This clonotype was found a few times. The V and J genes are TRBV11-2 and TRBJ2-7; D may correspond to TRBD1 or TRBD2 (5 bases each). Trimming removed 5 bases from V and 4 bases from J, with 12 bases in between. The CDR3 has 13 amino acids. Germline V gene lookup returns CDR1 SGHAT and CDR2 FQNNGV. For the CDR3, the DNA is TGTGCCAGCAGCATTGGGACGGCATACGAGCAGTACGTC. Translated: CASSIGTAYEQYV.

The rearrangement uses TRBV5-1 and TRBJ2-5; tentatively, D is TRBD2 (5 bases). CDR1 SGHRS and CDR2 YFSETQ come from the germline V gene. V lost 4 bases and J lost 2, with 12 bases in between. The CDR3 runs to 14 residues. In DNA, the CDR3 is TGCGCCAGCAGCCGTCCTAGCAGTCAAGAGACCCAGTACTTC. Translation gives CASSRPSSQETQYF.

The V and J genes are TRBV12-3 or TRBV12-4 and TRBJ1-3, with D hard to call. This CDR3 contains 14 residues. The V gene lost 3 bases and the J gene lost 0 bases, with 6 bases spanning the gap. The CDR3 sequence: CASSFRFSGNTIYF. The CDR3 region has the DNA TGTGCCAGCAGTTTTCGGTTCTCTGGAAACACCATATATTTT.

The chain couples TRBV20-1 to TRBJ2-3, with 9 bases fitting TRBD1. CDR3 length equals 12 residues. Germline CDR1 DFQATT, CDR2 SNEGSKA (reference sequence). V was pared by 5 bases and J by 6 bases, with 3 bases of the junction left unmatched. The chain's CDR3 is CSAGTGTDTQYF. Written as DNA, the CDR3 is TGCAGTGCTGGGACAGGGACGGATACGCAGTATTTT.